These 17 T cell receptor beta chains were sequenced from one sample in a study of blood T cells in healthy people across ages. A J-beta primer mix and a sample-barcoded 5' primer were used in a second PCR of about 6 to 12 cycles. TCRdb called the 5' RACE reads again in MiXCR, with one record for every CDR3 protein. The table includes under 1,100,000 distinct CDR3 sequences, approximately 26% detected once. The data were also submitted as part of a second study, on T cells of mothers and their children.

The material sequenced was blood. All receptors come from a girl aged 2 to 9 in good health.

The genes are TRBV3-1 and TRBJ2-5, with D unresolved. The tail of the sequence fits TRBJ2-1 better, so the J call may be wrong. The CDR3 has 13 amino acids. From germline, CDR1 is LGHDT and CDR2 YNNKEL (reference sequence). The CDR3 region is CASSQEVSFEQFF. The CDR3 DNA reads as TGTGCCAGCAGCCAAGAAGTGAGCTTCGAGCAGTTCTTC.

The chain carries TRBV6-5 and TRBJ2-3, with D unclear. Germline CDR1 reads MNHEY; CDR2 reads SVGAGI. The CDR3 consists of 13 residues. V was clipped by 8 bases and J by 1 base, with 10 bases between them. Written as DNA, the CDR3 is TGTGCCAGCGGGCCCTCCGGCACAGATACGCAGTATTTT. Its translation is CASGPSGTDTQYF.

The chain employs TRBV6-1 and TRBJ2-1, with D possibly matching TRBD2 (6 bases). V shed 6 bases and J shed 4 bases, with 16 bases lying between them. The germline V gene encodes CDR1 MNHNS and CDR2 SASEGT. This CDR3 comprises 15 residues. CDR3 residues: CASRPPRRAYNEQFF. CDR3 DNA sequence: TGTGCCAGCAGACCCCCCAGGAGGGCTTACAATGAGCAGTTCTTC.

This rearrangement joins TRBV6-2 or TRBV6-3 to TRBJ2-1; 11 positions match TRBD1. This CDR3 is built from 14 residues. V dropped 2 bases and J dropped 11; count of bases not matched to a gene: 5. Germline-derived CDR1 and CDR2 are MNHEY and SVGEGT. The CDR3 loop is CASSYLRTGGKQFF. The CDR3 bases are TGTGCCAGCAGTTACCTCCGGACAGGGGGCAAGCAGTTCTTC.

This clonotype showed up just a few times. The rearrangement uses TRBV12-3 or TRBV12-4 and TRBJ1-2; no clear D. The CDR3 spans 15 residues. Trimming removed 7 bases at V and 6 bases at J, with 21 bases between. The CDR3 protein is CASNEDPIKGNGYTF. In nucleotides, the CDR3 is TGTGCCAGCAACGAGGACCCCATTAAGGGTAATGGCTACACCTTC.

This clonotype showed up many times. The chain couples TRBV6-6 to TRBJ2-5; D remains unclear. This CDR3 has 14 amino acids. V was clipped by 5 bases and J by 0 bases, with 10 bases between them. Germline V lookup: CDR1 MNHNY, CDR2 SVGAGI (reference sequence). The CDR3 sequence: CASSAGAYQETQYF. Written as DNA, the CDR3 is TGTGCCAGCAGTGCCGGAGCGTACCAAGAGACCCAGTACTTC.

The chain combines TRBV29-1 with TRBJ2-5; tentatively, D is TRBD1 (5 bases). The better agreement between TRBJ2-1 and the DNA end casts doubt on the J call. CDR1 is SQVTM and CDR2 is ANQGSEA in the germline V gene. There are 10 residues in the CDR3. The CDR3 spells CSVVQGEQFF. The CDR3 nucleotides read TGCAGCGTTGTTCAGGGTGAGCAGTTCTTC.

This clonotype has more than one count but fewer than ten. The genes are TRBV9 and TRBJ1-1; D gene unclear. This CDR3 contains 14 residues. CDR1 is SGDLS, CDR2 YYNGEE, per germline. V was clipped by 6 bases and J by 1 base, with 13 bases between them. CDR3 loop: CASNAAPQNTEAFF. The CDR3 DNA reads TGTGCCAGCAACGCCGCCCCCCAGAACACTGAAGCTTTCTTT.

V usage is TRBV6-5 and J usage is TRBJ1-2, with D possibly matching TRBD1 (5 bases). Germline loops: CDR1 MNHEY, CDR2 SVGAGI. The CDR3 is 14 amino acids. V lost 2 bases and J lost 8, with 15 bases in between. CDR3 residues: CASSYGDREVGYTF. CDR3 bases: TGTGCCAGCAGTTACGGAGACAGAGAGGTCGGCTACACCTTC.

This clonotype was picked up a small number of times. CDR3 DNA sequence: TGCGCCAGCAGCTTGCAGGCTTCTGGGGCCAACGTCCTGACTTTC. This codes for CASSLQASGANVLTF. The V gene is TRBV5-1, the J gene TRBJ2-6; no clear D gene. Germline values: CDR1 SGHRS, CDR2 YFSETQ. V shed 1 base and J shed 1 base, with 6 bases lying between them. The CDR3 sequence is 15 residues long.

This sequence joins TRBV5-1 and TRBJ1-2; D ambiguous. CDR1 SGHRS and CDR2 YFSETQ come from the germline V gene. Trimming pared 4 bases from V and 14 bases from J, leaving 21 bases between. This CDR3 has 13 residues. The CDR3 is CASSQSGDYGYTF. CDR3 DNA: TGCGCCAGCAGCCAAAGTGGCGACTATGGTTATACCTTC.

This clonotype occurred a few times. The V and J genes are TRBV27 and TRBJ2-2; D call uncertain. Deletions cut 0 bases from V and 3 bases from J, with 5 bases between. Germline V gene lookup returns CDR1 MNHEY and CDR2 SMNVEV (reference sequence). This CDR3 comprises 14 residues. CDR3 amino acids: CASSLSSHTGELFF. In nucleotides, the CDR3 is TGTGCCAGCAGTTTATCGAGTCACACCGGGGAGCTGTTTTTT.

V usage is TRBV4-1 and J usage is TRBJ2-1; D not certain. With 3 bases removed from V and 7 bases from J, the gap between germline ends came to 16 bases. Germline CDR1 and CDR2: MGHRA and YSYEKL. This CDR3 has 15 amino acids. The CDR3 region has the DNA TGCGCCAGCAGCCAGCCCCAGAGGAAGGGAAATGAGCAGTTCTTC. Its translation is CASSQPQRKGNEQFF.

This sequence joins TRBV2 and TRBJ2-1, with 10 nucleotides matching TRBD1. Germline V gene data show CDR1 as SNHLY and CDR2 as FYNNEI. The CDR3 runs 14 residues. V was pared by 6 bases and J by 6 bases, with 5 bases of the junction left unmatched. CDR3 in amino acids: CASSGQGGPNEQFF. CDR3 coding DNA: TGTGCCAGCAGCGGACAGGGGGGACCCAATGAGCAGTTCTTC.

This clonotype was found a few times. CDR3 protein: CAISESGGAQETQYF. The CDR3 DNA sequence: TGTGCCATCAGTGAGTCTGGAGGCGCCCAAGAGACCCAGTACTTC. This chain joins TRBV10-3 and TRBJ2-5; maybe TRBD2 (5 bases). This CDR3 contains 15 residues. Germline CDR1 is ENHRY and CDR2 is SYGVKD. V was pared by 0 bases and J by 1 base, with 9 bases between.

This chain joins TRBV6-5 and TRBJ2-4; no firm D call. CDR3 length: 15 amino acids. Germline assignment: CDR1 MNHEY and CDR2 SVGAGI. V lost 0 bases to trimming and J lost 0 bases, with 6 bases between them. The CDR3, as DNA: TGTGCCAGCAGTTACTCGATATTAGCCAAAAACATTCAGTACTTC. Translated: CASSYSILAKNIQYF.

Note on this clonotype: A read error may account for a junction end that differs from germline. This sequence joins TRBV7-9 and TRBJ1-1, with TRBD1 as a possible D gene (5 bases). Germline V lookup: CDR1 SEHNR, CDR2 FQNEAQ (reference sequence). The length of the CDR3 is 14 residues. CDR3 coding DNA: TGTGCCAGCAGCTTACTACAGGCGAACACTGAAGTTTTCTTT. It is translated as CASSLLQANTEVFF.